The 7 T cell receptor beta chains given below trace back to one sample, sequenced in a study of T-cell reconstitution after alpha-beta-depleted transplantation in children. A library of TCRbeta sequences, prepared with unique molecular identifiers, was generated. TCRdb analysed the PCR reads with MiXCR anew, one entry per CDR3 protein. The sample has nearly 550,000 distinct CDR3 sequences; about a sixth are singletons. Source: PBMCs from the stem cell graft donor, taken from the stem cell graft. The receptors stem from a human donor who donated a stem cell graft to a child with acute lymphoblastic leukemia.

This clonotype was detected ten times or more. The J gene is TRBJ2-2, the V gene TRBV5-1; D possibly corresponds to TRBD1 (5 bases). The CDR3 is 14 amino acids. The germline V gene encodes CDR1 SGHRS and CDR2 YFSETQ. V shed 6 bases and J shed 1 base, with 10 bases lying between them. DNA of the CDR3: TGCGCCAGCAAAGGGGTCGGGAACACCGGGGAGCTGTTTTTT. It yields the protein CASKGVGNTGELFF.

This clonotype was observed many times. This sequence joins TRBV29-1 and TRBJ1-5, with D perhaps TRBD1 (6 bases). From germline, CDR1 is SQVTM and CDR2 ANQGSEA. V shed 6 bases and J shed 4 bases, with 13 bases lying between them. The CDR3 is 13 residues long. The CDR3 sequence: CSVLTGSNQPQHF. The CDR3 region has the DNA TGCAGCGTATTAACAGGGAGTAATCAGCCCCAGCATTTT.

This chain uses TRBV7-8 with TRBJ2-5, with D possibly matching TRBD1 (6 bases). There are 14 residues in the CDR3. The V end was cut by 5 bases, the J end by 5 bases, with 15 bases between. Germline V gives CDR1 SGHVS, CDR2 FQNEAQ. CDR3 in amino acids: CASSPRTVGETQYF. CDR3 DNA sequence: TGTGCCAGCAGCCCCCGGACAGTGGGTGAGACCCAGTACTTC.

The V call is TRBV18, the J call TRBJ1-3, with 7 bases fitting TRBD1. Looked up from germline, CDR1 is KGHSH and CDR2 is LQKENI. The V segment lost 3 bases and the J segment 4 bases; nucleotides outside the gene matches: 9. This CDR3 is built from 16 residues. The CDR3 DNA follows: TGTGCCAGCTCACCCACCGGGACAGCTTTAGGAAACACCATATATTTT. This codes for CASSPTGTALGNTIYF.

The genes are TRBV27 and TRBJ2-3; D unclear. Germline CDR1 reads MNHEY; CDR2 reads SMNVEV (reference sequence). Trimming removed 6 bases from V and 4 bases from J, with 35 bases in between. This CDR3 spans 21 amino acids. CDR3 protein: CASRPKKYKVLNLSYPDTQYF. CDR3 DNA sequence: TGTGCCAGCAGGCCCAAAAAGTACAAGGTCTTAAACCTATCTTACCCAGATACGCAGTATTTT.

This clonotype was found a few times. The chain combines TRBV12-3 or TRBV12-4 with TRBJ2-1; D gene ambiguous. This CDR3 comprises 13 residues. V was clipped by 8 bases and J by 2 bases, with 10 bases between them. CDR3 nucleotides: TGTGCCAGCGCCCTATACCCCTACAATGAGCAGTTCTTC. Translation: CASALYPYNEQFF.

This clonotype was detected a few times. At one end the junction does not follow the germline gene, possibly because of a read error. The gene calls are TRBV5-1 and TRBJ1-2; D unclear. The germline gives CDR1 SGHRS, CDR2 YFSETQ. The CDR3 consists of 14 residues. The DNA for the CDR3 is TGCGCCAGCACCTTGGCTTCTCCGAACTATGGCTACACCTTC. Translated, it gives CASTLASPNYGYTF.